This T cell receptor (beta chain) was identified in a study of CD8 T cells in Susac syndrome. CDR1 is GTSNPN, CDR2 SVGIG, per germline (reference sequence). The CDR3 extends over 15 amino acids. With V trimmed by 5 bases and J by 10 bases, 17 bases remained unmatched. An input of about 0.5 to 1 ug of RNA was subjected to reverse transcription using random hexamers. TCRdb re-derived calls from the immunoSEQ multiplex PCR reads in MiXCR, one entry per CDR3 protein. The sample shows tens of thousands of distinct CDR3 sequences, roughly 92% of them seen only once. TEMRA cells were FACS-enriched, and CD8+ and CD4+ T cells were isolated negatively. Study conclusions and caveats: The total CD8+ repertoires yielded 15 to 20 Susac-specific public clones and the CD8+ TEMRA repertoires yielded roughly five.

To note about this clonotype: The antigen is undetermined.

The chain recombines TRBV30 with TRBJ1-1, with 9 bases that match TRBD1. The TCR was taken from a human donor with Susac syndrome. Sequencing was done on a sample of CD8+ T cells from PBMCs. Here the CDR3 reads CAWRTFTGGALVAFF. As DNA, the CDR3 is TGTGCCTGGCGCACGTTTACAGGGGGCGCGTTGGTAGCTTTCTTT.